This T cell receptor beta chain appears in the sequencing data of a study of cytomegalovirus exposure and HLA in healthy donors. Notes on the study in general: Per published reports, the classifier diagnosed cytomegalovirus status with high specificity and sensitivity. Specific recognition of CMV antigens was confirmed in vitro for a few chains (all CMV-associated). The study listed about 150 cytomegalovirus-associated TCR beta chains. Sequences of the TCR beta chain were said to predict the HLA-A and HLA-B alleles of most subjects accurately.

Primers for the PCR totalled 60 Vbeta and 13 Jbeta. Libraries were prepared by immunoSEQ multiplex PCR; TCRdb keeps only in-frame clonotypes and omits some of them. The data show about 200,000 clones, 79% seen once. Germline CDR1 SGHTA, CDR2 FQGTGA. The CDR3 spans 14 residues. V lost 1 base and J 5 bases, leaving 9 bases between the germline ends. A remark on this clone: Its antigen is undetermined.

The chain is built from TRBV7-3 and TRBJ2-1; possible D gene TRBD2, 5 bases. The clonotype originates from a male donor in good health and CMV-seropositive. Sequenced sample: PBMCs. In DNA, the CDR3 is TGTGCCAGCAGCTTAAATGGACTGAACAATGAGCAGTTCTTC. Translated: CASSLNGLNNEQFF.